This is a list of T cell receptor beta chains from one sample in a study of blood T cell repertoires in COVID-19. Sequencing used immunoSEQ multiplex PCR; TCRdb keeps in-frame clones, though not all of them. Seen here are around 25,000 clones, 88% observed once, and the top ten hold about 20%. The sequenced sample was peripheral blood. Source of these receptors: a man in his sixties or seventies in a cohort sampled during active COVID-19. Both conserved end residues are part of each CDR3. The order of the fields is J gene, V gene, clone size, CDR3 protein. The size of a clone is reported for some rows only, either as once, few or many, or as a class for expanded clones.

TRBJ1-1 TRBV6-6 . CAGRMNTEAFF
TRBJ1-6 TRBV7-9 . CASSLAGTVRSPLHF
TRBJ2-1 TRBV28 few CASSMTSGFTFF
TRBJ2-7 TRBV7-9 . CASSFQESYKQYF
TRBJ2-7 TRBV10-3 few CAISESSGASYEQYF
TRBJ1-3 TRBV4-1 . CASSGGSSGNTIYF
TRBJ2-3 TRBV24-1 . CATSEPPRQGVGTDTQYF
TRBJ1-6 TRBV6-6 . CASSYSSSLGSPLHF
TRBJ1-5 TRBV18 . CASSRARYQPQHF
TRBJ2-5 TRBV7-7 . CASSLSSVSRGETQYF
TRBJ2-7 TRBV7-9 few CASSPVGHEQYF
TRBJ1-2 TRBV19 . CASSIDQGPNYGYTF
TRBJ2-4 TRBV7-2 . CASSRDRGAAKNIQYF
TRBJ2-1 TRBV6-2/TRBV6-3 . CASSYSPKTSLYEQFF
TRBJ2-7 TRBV29-1 . CSVQQGSNEQYF
TRBJ1-1 TRBV5-1 . CASSLGQGGTEAFF